This T cell receptor (beta chain) was observed in a study of blood T cells in healthy people across ages. This clonotype was found a few times. Its specificity is not known. Alongside a J-beta primer mix, a sample-barcoded 5' primer served in a second PCR lasting about 7 to 12 cycles. Each CDR3 protein is one row after TCRdb ran MiXCR on the 5' RACE reads. The sample shows 700,000 or so distinct CDR3 sequences, about a fifth of them seen only once. General study results and limits: More naive CD4+ cells and higher diversity were found in long-lived than in aged donors. Among T cells, TCR beta diversity per million cells dropped roughly linearly as age rose.

Trimming cost V 7 bases and J 1 base, with 16 bases left between them. Germline V gene sequence: CDR1 SQVTM, CDR2 ANQGSEA. The CDR3 has 14 residues. Sequencing used blood. The chain links TRBV29-1 to TRBJ1-2, with D tentatively TRBD1 (5 bases). This TCR came from a man in his sixties or seventies in good health. The CDR3 DNA follows: TGCAGCGCCGGCGGGACCTATCTTAACTATGGCTACACCTTC. Protein product: CSAGGTYLNYGYTF.